The 5 T cell receptor beta chains presented below share a single source sample, sequenced in a study of blood T cell repertoires in COVID-19. The protocol was immunoSEQ multiplex PCR, while the TCRdb copy is restricted to in-frame clones and leaves out a portion. The profile shows about 100,000 clones, roughly two thirds of them singletons. The material sequenced was peripheral blood. The origin of the receptors is a man older than 75 with acute or convalescent COVID-19.

V and J are TRBV4-3 and TRBJ1-5, with D unresolved. The CDR3 is made up of 13 amino acids. Germline values: CDR1 LGHNA, CDR2 YSLEER. Trimming took off 0 bases at V and 4 bases at J, with 4 bases between the two ends. The CDR3 region is CASSQDTNQPQHF. The CDR3 coding sequence is TGCGCCAGCAGCCAAGATACAAATCAGCCCCAGCATTTT.

The J gene is TRBJ2-1, the V gene TRBV29-1, with D tentatively TRBD1 (5 bases). From germline, CDR1 is SQVTM and CDR2 ANQGSEA. The CDR3 consists of 12 residues. V dropped 7 bases and J dropped 9 bases, with 16 bases sitting between them. The CDR3, as DNA: TGCAGCGGGAGTGAGGCAGGGTTTGAGCAGTTCTTC. Its protein product is CSGSEAGFEQFF.

The chain recombines TRBV13 with TRBJ2-3; D gene ambiguous. The V end lost 3 bases, the J end lost 6 bases, and 7 bases lay between the germline ends. The germline V gene has CDR1 PRHDT and CDR2 FYEKMQ (reference sequence). The CDR3 runs 12 residues. The CDR3 DNA reads TGTGCCAGCAGCTTTGGTGCGGATACGCAGTATTTT. It yields the protein CASSFGADTQYF.

In this sample, this clone turned up a few times. The chain recombines TRBV15 with TRBJ2-7; a weak D match, TRBD2 (6 bases). The CDR3 covers 13 residues. Germline V gene sequence: CDR1 LNHNV, CDR2 YYDKDF (reference sequence). Trimming removed 5 bases at V and 4 bases at J, with 12 bases between. The CDR3 sequence: CATSDSGVYEQYF. Here the CDR3 DNA reads TGTGCCACCAGCGATAGCGGCGTATACGAGCAGTACTTC.

The table lists this clone with a count of one. The rearrangement links TRBV5-6 to TRBJ2-5; D might be TRBD2 (6 bases). The CDR3 totals 14 residues. CDR1 and CDR2 from the germline V gene are SGHDT and YYEEEE. V was pared by 4 bases and J by 4 bases, with 14 bases between. CDR3: CASSDLGGGETQYF. CDR3 in DNA: TGTGCCAGCAGCGACCTGGGAGGAGGAGAGACCCAGTACTTC.